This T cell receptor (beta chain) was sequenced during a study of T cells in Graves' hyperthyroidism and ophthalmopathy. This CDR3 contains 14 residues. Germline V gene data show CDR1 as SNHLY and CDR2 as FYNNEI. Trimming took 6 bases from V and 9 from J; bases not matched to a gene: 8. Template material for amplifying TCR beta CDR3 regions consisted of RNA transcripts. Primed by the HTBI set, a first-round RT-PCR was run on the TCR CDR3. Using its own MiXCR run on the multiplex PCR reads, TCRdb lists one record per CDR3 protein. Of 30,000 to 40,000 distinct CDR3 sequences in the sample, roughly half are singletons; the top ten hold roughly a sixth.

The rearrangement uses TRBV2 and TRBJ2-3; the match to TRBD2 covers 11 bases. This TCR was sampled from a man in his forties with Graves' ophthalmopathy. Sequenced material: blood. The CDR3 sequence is CASRTSGTSGTQYF. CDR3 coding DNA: TGTGCCAGCAGGACTAGCGGGACTAGCGGCACGCAGTATTTT. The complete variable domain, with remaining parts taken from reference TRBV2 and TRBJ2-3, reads EPEVTQTPSHQVTQMGQEVILRCVPISNHLYFYWYRQILGQKVEFLVSFYNNEISEKSEIFDDQFSVERPDGSNFTLKIRSTKLEDSAMYFCASRTSGTSGTQYFGPGTRLTVL.